These T cell receptor beta chains were read from a single sample in a study of blood T cell repertoires in COVID-19. TCRdb keeps only in-frame clones here, not all; method: immunoSEQ multiplex PCR. The sample yields fewer than 300,000 clones, 86% seen once. The sample was peripheral blood. The receptor source for this set is a woman in her twenties or thirties with COVID-19, enrolled during active disease. The CDR3 runs from the conserved cysteine through the conserved F or W. A D gene is named only where the DNA matches it firmly. The size field is filled for only some rows; it gives once, few, many or a size class.

TRBJ2-5	TRBV11-2	NA	NA	TGTGCCAGCAGCTTAGGGGGTTTGAGGGTGGAGACCCAGTACTTC	CASSLGGLRVETQYF
TRBJ1-4	TRBV27	NA	once	TGTGCCAGCAGTTTGGGGGCTGCAACTAATGAAAAACTGTTTTTT	CASSLGAATNEKLFF
TRBJ2-1	TRBV4-2	NA	NA	TGTGCCAGCAGCCAGTCTAGCTTGGTCTCCTACAATGAGCAGTTCTTC	CASSQSSLVSYNEQFF
TRBJ1-3	TRBV19	NA	NA	TGTGCCAGTAGTCTCGCGGGGCTGCGAGGAAACACCATATATTTT	CASSLAGLRGNTIYF
TRBJ2-4	TRBV3-1/TRBV3-2	TRBD2	NA	TGTGCCAGCAGCATTCGGACTAGCCAGGCAAACATTCAGTACTTC	CASSIRTSQANIQYF
TRBJ2-1	TRBV5-6	TRBD2	NA	TGTGCCAGCAGCATTCTAGCGGGGGGTAACAATGAGCAGTTCTTC	CASSILAGGNNEQFF
TRBJ1-2	TRBV5-4	NA	NA	TGTGCCAGCACCTTCGGAGCGGGAGGAGGGGGCTATGGCTACACCTTC	CASTFGAGGGGYGYTF
TRBJ2-1	TRBV2	NA	NA	TGTGCCAGCACCTGGGGGGTCTACAATGAGCAGTTCTTC	CASTWGVYNEQFF
TRBJ2-7	TRBV15	TRBD2	NA	TGTGCCACCAGCAACAGCGGGGCTTTTCGATCAGAGCAGTACTTC	CATSNSGAFRSEQYF
TRBJ2-5	TRBV11-2	NA	once	TGTGCCAGCAGCTTAGTCCGCGCGGCTAACTTACAAGAGACCCAGTACTTC	CASSLVRAANLQETQYF
TRBJ2-1	TRBV29-1	NA	NA	TGCACAATCCTCGCGAGGAATGAGCAGTTCTTC	CTILARNEQFF
TRBJ1-1	TRBV5-1	NA	NA	TGCGCCAGCAGCCCATCTGCCCGGGACTGGAGTGAAGCTTTCTTT	CASSPSARDWSEAFF
TRBJ1-4	TRBV19	NA	NA	TGTGCCAGTAGTATAGCCGGAGGAGGGAAGGGTGAAAAACTGTTTTTT	CASSIAGGGKGEKLFF
TRBJ2-3	TRBV5-6	NA	few	TGTGCCAGCAGTTCACAAAGAACGGATACGCAGTATTTT	CASSSQRTDTQYF
TRBJ1-1	TRBV2	NA	NA	TGTGCCAGCAGTCGGGAGCGGAACACTGAAGCTTTCTTT	CASSRERNTEAFF
TRBJ2-3	TRBV27	NA	NA	TGTGCCAGCAGTTTAGACGGGGACACAGATACGCAGTATTTT	CASSLDGDTDTQYF
TRBJ1-2	TRBV28	NA	NA	TGTGCCAGCAGTTCCAGCTATGGCTACACCTTC	CASSSSYGYTF
TRBJ2-7	TRBV28	TRBD1	NA	TGTGCCAGCAGTTTATCGGGACAGGGGGCCCACGAGCAGTACTTC	CASSLSGQGAHEQYF
TRBJ2-7	TRBV7-2	NA	NA	TGTGCCAGCAGCTTAAGACATACCTACGAGCAGTACTTC	CASSLRHTYEQYF
TRBJ2-2	TRBV7-6	NA	NA	TGTGCCAGCAGCCCGACAGGATCCGGGGAGCTGTTTTTT	CASSPTGSGELFF
TRBJ2-1	TRBV2	TRBD1	NA	TGTGCCAGCAGTGAACCCCTGGACGACAGGGAACGGACTGAGCAGTTCTTC	CASSEPLDDRERTEQFF
TRBJ2-1	TRBV19	NA	NA	TGTGCCAGCGGTATAGTAGGGGGGAGGGGGTACGATGAGCAGTTCTTC	CASGIVGGRGYDEQFF
TRBJ1-2	TRBV6-1	NA	NA	TGTGCCAGCAGTGAACGGGCAGGGGATGTCGGTACGGGGGGCTACACCTTC	CASSERAGDVGTGGYTF
TRBJ2-7	TRBV7-6	NA	NA	TGTGCCAGCAGCCATGGACAGAGACGAGGTGGCTACGAGCAGTACTTC	CASSHGQRRGGYEQYF
TRBJ2-7	TRBV24-1	NA	NA	TGTGCCACCAGTGGCTTCTACAGCTCCTACGAGCAGTACTTC	CATSGFYSSYEQYF
TRBJ2-2	TRBV7-8	TRBD2	NA	TGTGCCAGCAGCTTCGGGACTAGCGGCCTCACCGGGGAGCTGTTTTTT	CASSFGTSGLTGELFF
TRBJ2-7	TRBV6-5	NA	NA	TGTGCCAGCAGTCCCCAGGGTATTCCCTACGAGCAGTACTTC	CASSPQGIPYEQYF
TRBJ1-5	TRBV27	NA	NA	TGTGCCAGCAGTTTTTCTGGGGCAGGTCAGCCCCAGCATTTT	CASSFSGAGQPQHF
TRBJ2-7	TRBV5-1	TRBD2	NA	TGCGCCAGCAGCTTGCGGGGGGTCTCCTACGAGCAGTACTTC	CASSLRGVSYEQYF
TRBJ2-3	TRBV12-3/TRBV12-4	NA	NA	TGTGCCAGCAGTTTAAGTGGCGATACGCAGTATTTT	CASSLSGDTQYF
TRBJ2-3	TRBV6-5	TRBD1	NA	TGTGCCATCACCGGGACAGCGAGCACAGATACGCAGTATTTT	CAITGTASTDTQYF
TRBJ2-1	TRBV18	TRBD1	NA	TGTGCCAGCTCAACGACAGGGACCTACAATGAGCAGTTCTTC	CASSTTGTYNEQFF
TRBJ2-7	TRBV3-1/TRBV3-2	TRBD2	NA	TGTGCCAGCAGCCACACTAGCGGGGGGTCACACGAGCAGTACTTC	CASSHTSGGSHEQYF
TRBJ2-3	TRBV4-1	NA	NA	TGCGCCAGCAGCCAAGATGGAGGCACGAATACGCAGTATTTT	CASSQDGGTNTQYF
TRBJ1-1	TRBV2	NA	NA	TGTGCCAGCAGAGCAAATCTGAACACTGAAGCTTTCTTT	CASRANLNTEAFF
TRBJ2-3	TRBV5-8	TRBD1	NA	TGTGCCAGCAGCTTTGGACAGGGCACAGATACGCAGTATTTT	CASSFGQGTDTQYF
TRBJ2-7	TRBV10-3	NA	NA	TGTGCCATCAGTGAGTCGAAAGATGGAGTTGGCTCCTACGAGCAGTACTTC	CAISESKDGVGSYEQYF
TRBJ2-1	TRBV7-9	NA	NA	TGTGCCAGCAGCTTAATATCAGACTACAATGAGCAGTTCTTC	CASSLISDYNEQFF
TRBJ2-5	TRBV19	TRBD2	NA	TGTGCCAGTAGTAACACGGCTAGCGGGGGCCGCACCCAGTACTTC	CASSNTASGGRTQYF
TRBJ1-6	TRBV6-5	NA	few	TGTGCCAGCAGTTACCAGGGGACTTCACCCCTCCACTTT	CASSYQGTSPLHF
TRBJ2-1	TRBV29-1	NA	NA	TGCAGCGTTGCGCTAGCGTTCGGAAATCAGTTCTTC	CSVALAFGNQFF